The TCR beta chain described here comes from a study of cytomegalovirus exposure and HLA in healthy donors (dated by TCRdb to about 2017). Notes on the research overall: An earlier analysis of approximately 600 of the donors reported about 250 Gb of sequence data and 100 million to 130 million unique TCR beta sequences from about 200 million T cells. About 310 gigabases of sequencing data and 70 million to 85 million unique TCR sequences were included in an early release covering roughly 700 HLA-typed donors. Among the roughly 410 genotyped donors, around 79% belonged to the genetic ancestry cluster associated with self-reported Caucasian donors. The aim of the study was to test whether cataloging public T cell receptors could identify signatures of past pathogen exposure. The T cell repertoires of 666 subjects were profiled by immunosequencing and related to cytomegalovirus serostatus. Along with the approximately 670-subject first cohort, a separate validation cohort of over a hundred different subjects was used. To predict cytomegalovirus infection status, the study combined high-throughput TCR immunosequencing, statistical association of individual TCRs with disease status, and machine learning. A later analysis re-examined previously published TCR beta repertoires from over 500 donors and added high-resolution HLA genotyping to investigate patterns of TCR occurrence. Rather than using new phenotypic data, the later analysis identified candidate immune exposures from TCR beta sequences and from how often those sequences occurred across donors. An earlier analysis of around 580 of the donors used high-throughput TCR beta sequencing to judge whether each TCR beta V gene segment behaved as functional or pseudogenic. Donor age, sex, ethnicity and CMV serostatus were compiled alongside the repertoire data. In a later genetic analysis, genome-wide SNP genotypes for about 55% of the roughly 670 donors were used, and that subset was treated as a discovery cohort. All discovery cohort repertoires had been generated on a single sequencing platform. HLA typing covered class I and class II loci at four-digit resolution. Typing coverage differed by locus: A, B, C, DRB1 and DQB1 were typed in about 620-640 donors, DQA1 in around 500, DPA1 in approximately 600, and DPB1 in just under 480. Four or five DR-DQ haplotypes were handled as single units for association and clustering because linkage in the cohort was strong. Among some 400 genotyped donors of the cohort, an average of 235,054 unique TCR beta nucleotide sequences were sequenced per donor, around 20% of them non-productive. Findings and caveats that apply to the study as a whole: Sequencing depth was assumed to be roughly uniform across donors in the presence/absence analyses, though that assumption may not hold. Because HLA typing was missing for some donors at each locus, association tests included only the typed subset. A cluster of highly shared sequence variants was judged likely to represent a technical artifact of the sequencing pipeline. An earlier analysis of roughly 570 of the donors showed that most TCR beta V segments appeared in productive rearrangements either about 87% or about 30% of the time, which broadly matched IMGT annotations. It was suggested by the authors that the approach could potentially be generalized to other disease states and immunological phenotypes. In a later analysis, TCR association rates were found to vary across HLA loci, with the most associated TCRs seen for DRB1 alleles and the fewest for HLA-C alleles. At a false discovery rate of 0.05, a later analysis linked under 20,000 TCR beta sequences to specific HLA alleles. Most CMV-associated TCR beta chains appeared to be HLA-restricted in a later analysis, and the HLA associations seemed to be driven largely by CMV exposure. Most TCR sequences were observed very rarely across donors, whereas some public TCRs were present in many individuals. According to a later analysis, parvovirus B19, influenza, CMV and Epstein-Barr virus appeared linked to several top co-occurrence clusters. A further reported finding was that TCR beta sequences accurately predicted the HLA-A and HLA-B alleles for most subjects in the first cohort. Compared with the roughly 600-donor mean, donors in an Asian-associated ancestry cluster had fewer N-insertions in productive TCRs, according to a later genetic analysis. A later analysis found that HLA-associated TCR beta chains were more clonally expanded and had lower generation probabilities than equally common non-associated chains. A later genetic analysis associated a missense DCLRE1C variant with V-gene and J-gene trimming of TCR beta chains, and an independent cohort replicated the association. Correlated functional status among segregating V segments might reflect linkage disequilibrium, but an unknown experimental factor could not be ruled out. The earlier analysis of 587 of the donors excluded approximately 17 rarely observed V segments, including chromosome 9 orphons, because counts were too low. The classifier was reported to diagnose cytomegalovirus status with high specificity and sensitivity in both the original cohort and the validation cohort. Because the 87-base-pair reads could not distinguish some IMGT-functional V segments, including TRBV6-2 and TRBV6-3, those segments were excluded. Three of the identified cytomegalovirus-associated TCR beta chains were confirmed in vitro to be specific for cytomegalovirus antigens. Strong co-occurrence of HLA alleles, especially DR and DQ, made assigning TCR associations to individual alleles difficult. This cohort had only TCR beta chains sequenced, and the lack of alpha or paired-chain data limited which features could be detected. A total of around 150 TCR beta chains were listed by the study as associated with cytomegalovirus. CMV serostatus was the only immune exposure information available for the cohort.

The cohort was made up of around 720 healthy bone marrow donors. All cohort members were sampled while nominally healthy, although unrecorded immune exposures were likely present. The donor tested CMV seropositive, placing the donor among the 250 to 350 seropositive members of the cohort. Each donor provided a peripheral blood sample, and peripheral blood mononuclear cells were used for TCR beta sequencing. The Qiagen DNeasy Blood Extraction Kit was used to extract genomic DNA from the blood cell samples. The library was obtained by the immunoSEQ multiplex PCR assay. The multiplex PCR relied on a mix of 60 forward primers for TCR Vbeta segments and 13 reverse primers for TCR Jbeta segments. The CDR3 region of rearranged TCR beta genes was amplified from genomic DNA by a multiplex PCR assay. Amplified TCR beta libraries were sequenced as 87-base-pair reads on the Illumina HiSeq System. The original methods were these. A later analysis tallied 75 million to 95 million unique TCR beta chains across the 610 or so repertoires, and some 10 million of those chains were shared by two or more donors. To remove PCR and sequencing errors, raw reads were error-corrected and collapsed into unique sequences using a nearest-neighbor algorithm that merged closely related sequences. Alignment of CDR3 sequences to IMGT reference sequences was used to assign V, D and J gene segments. For a sequence to be retained, a match of at least six nucleotides was required to both a V gene segment and a J gene segment. A rearrangement counted as productive if the CDR3 had no stop codons and remained in frame with V and J, and every other rearrangement counted as non-productive. CDR3 was defined according to IMGT convention as the region running from the second conserved V-encoded cysteine to the conserved J-encoded phenylalanine. In an earlier analysis of approximately 500 of the donors, sequences lacking an unambiguous match to a single V gene segment were excluded. An earlier analysis of roughly 590 of the donors called V segments functional above 56.7% productive rearrangements and segregating when the between-donor standard deviation exceeded 5%. To diagnose cytomegalovirus status from the catalog of TCR beta chain sequences, a statistical classification framework was built. V and J gene assignment, in a later analysis, came from comparing TCR nucleotide sequences with IMGT/GENE-DB human TR gene sequences. In a later analysis, CDR3 sequences and most-parsimonious VDJ recombination scenarios were assigned using the TCRdist pipeline. A later analysis defined each TCR beta chain by its CDR3 amino acid sequence plus V-gene family, and excluded reads lacking a unique V-gene family. As a way to deal with suspected cross-contamination and a sequencing artifact, a later analysis dropped over 550 nucleotide sequences that were highly shared and had low generation probability. A later analysis calculated a clonal expansion index for each public chain from normalized within-repertoire ranks of inferred template counts. Generation probabilities in a later analysis came from a VDJ recombination model fitted to out-of-frame rearrangements, and those results were checked against IGoR. In a later analysis, TCR-TCR, TCR-HLA and TCR-CMV co-occurrence was scored with hypergeometric tests, and a repertoire-size bias correction was applied to TCR pairs. A later analysis estimated false discovery rates by permuting HLA or CMV assignments 20 times. A later analysis grouped co-occurring TCRs with DBSCAN, adding TCRdist sequence similarity when clustering within HLA-allele-positive subsets. Repertoires with fewer than 30,000 or more than 120,000 public chains were left out of co-occurrence clustering, as were five repertoires with anomalous nucleotide sharing. What TCRdb holds here is the immuneACCESS table cut down to in-frame rearrangements. Part of the clones is not present; checked against another copy, under half of the missing clones reflect an unresolved V gene, and the others are unexplained. The V and J calls and the clone size are those of that table, but D and trimming were determined from the DNA. The sample table holds 190,000 or so clones, of which roughly 83% were seen once. More than 0.35% of the sample goes to the ten largest clones.

About this clone itself: Its antigen is unknown. Within one base of it there is no much larger clone, and no base qualities were kept.

The CDR3 runs 12 amino acids, cysteine and phenylalanine included. The entry retains the CDR3 DNA only, 36 bases that are in frame from base 1. CDR1 and CDR2 were assigned from the germline V gene (reference sequence) as MNHEY and SMNVEV. Trimming costs V 8 bases and J 2 bases, and their ends lie 9 bases apart. The sequenced sample consisted of PBMCs. The V gene is TRBV27 and the J gene is TRBJ1-1; the D gene is unclear. The origin of this receptor is a male donor in good health and CMV-seropositive. This receptor has the CDR3 CASYSVNTEAFF. The nucleotide sequence is given as TGTGCCAGCTATTCGGTTAACACTGAAGCTTTCTTT.